This T cell receptor beta chain was profiled in a study of lymphopenia after photon versus proton radiotherapy. Study results and caveats: Relative stability marked proton patients; photon patients lost diversity and naive cells. A bigger post-nadir fall in TCR diversity correlated inversely with survival time in deceased patients. Oligoclonal CD8+ Temra expansion after nadir drove photon patients' diversity drop.

A note on this clone: What it recognizes is unknown.

Germline V gene lookup returns CDR1 KGHSH and CDR2 LQKENI. This CDR3 is built from 14 residues. Trimming removed 1 base from V and 0 bases from J, with 7 bases in between. Method: immunoSEQ multiplex PCR; TCRdb's copy keeps in-frame clones and lacks some. This sample has over 25,000 clones; 84% occur once, and the top ten carry roughly 15%. This TCR was sampled from a woman between 70 and 85 years old with pancreatic cancer. The input for sequencing was peripheral blood, taken from a patient treated with proton-based radiotherapy. The chain links TRBV18 to TRBJ2-7; TRBD1 might be the D (5 bases). DNA of the CDR3: TGTGCCAGCTCACCACAGGGGAACTCCTACGAGCAGTACTTC. This translates into CASSPQGNSYEQYF.